The 22 T cell receptor beta chains presented below share a single source sample, sequenced in a study of blood T cell repertoires in COVID-19. The table came from immunoSEQ multiplex PCR; TCRdb's copy has only in-frame clones and leaves some out. Among 150,000 to 200,000 clones, under 85% were seen once, and the ten largest hold under 15%. Sequencing was done on a sample of peripheral blood. These receptors were collected from a man between 65 and 85 years old who had recovered from COVID-19.

In nucleotides, the CDR3 is TGTGCCAGTAGTATAGAGGTCGGCGGAGGCTACACCTTC. Its protein product is CASSIEVGGGYTF. The chain couples TRBV19 to TRBJ1-2; D not certain. There are 13 residues in the CDR3. V was cut by 0 bases and J by 8 bases, with 10 bases left in between. Germline assignment: CDR1 LNHDA and CDR2 SQIVND (reference sequence).

The chain employs TRBV5-6 and TRBJ2-1; TRBD2 matches 10 bases. V lost 0 bases to trimming and J lost 4 bases; unmatched junction nucleotides: 7. Looked up from germline, CDR1 is SGHDT and CDR2 is YYEEEE. CDR3 length: 17 amino acids. For the CDR3, the DNA is TGTGCCAGCAGCTTGGTAGGGGGGACTAGCGATTACAATGAGCAGTTCTTC. This gives the protein CASSLVGGTSDYNEQFF.

The rearrangement links TRBV5-4 to TRBJ2-1; possibly TRBD2 for D (7 bases). V was shortened by 5 bases and J by 0 bases, with 15 bases between the two germline ends. This CDR3 has 16 residues. CDR1 and CDR2 from the germline V gene are SGHNT and YYREEE (reference sequence). CDR3 region: CASSKGGAVSYNEQFF. The CDR3 bases are TGTGCCAGCAGTAAGGGGGGGGCGGTCTCCTACAATGAGCAGTTCTTC.

The rearrangement joins TRBV6-1 to TRBJ1-5, with TRBD1 identical over 7 bases. This CDR3 is built from 16 residues. J lost 7 bases, V lost 4 bases, and 13 bases had no gene match. Germline V gives CDR1 MNHNS, CDR2 SASEGT. The CDR3 loop reads CASSARTGLVGQPQHF. DNA for the CDR3: TGTGCCAGCAGTGCCAGGACAGGCCTAGTGGGGCAGCCCCAGCATTTT.

The chain combines TRBV19 with TRBJ2-3, with TRBD2 identical over 10 bases. CDR3 size: 16 residues. Per the germline V gene, CDR1 is LNHDA and CDR2 is SQIVND (reference sequence). V was pared by 8 bases and J by 3 bases, with 11 bases of the junction left unmatched. CDR3 DNA: TGTGCCAGTGGAATAATCGGACTAGCGGAAACAGATACGCAGTATTTT. Its protein is CASGIIGLAETDTQYF.

This clone was seen a few times. The chain is built from TRBV12-3 or TRBV12-4 and TRBJ2-3; 7 nucleotides line up with TRBD2. V lost 3 bases, J lost 9 bases, and 0 bases stayed unmatched. There are 11 residues in the CDR3. The CDR3 sequence: CASSLGGTQYF. CDR3 sequence (DNA): TGTGCCAGCAGTTTGGGGGGGACGCAGTATTTT.

The V and J genes are TRBV28 and TRBJ2-7, with 12 bases lining up with TRBD2. Looked up from germline, CDR1 is MDHEN and CDR2 is SYDVKM. The CDR3 spans 14 residues. V shed 6 bases and J 3 bases; nucleotides not matched to a gene: 3. CDR3 in amino acids: CASRTSGSLYEQYF. In DNA form, the CDR3 reads TGTGCCAGCAGGACTAGCGGGAGCCTCTACGAGCAGTACTTC.

The CDR3 region is CASSPLAGRDYEQYF. The CDR3 coding sequence is TGTGCCAGCAGCCCCTTAGCTGGAAGAGACTACGAGCAGTACTTC. V gene TRBV11-2 combines with J gene TRBJ2-7; D gene unclear. In germline, CDR1 is SGHAT, CDR2 FQNNGV. V was clipped by 5 bases and J by 3 bases, with 17 bases between them. CDR3 length equals 15 residues. Together with reference TRBV11-2 and TRBJ2-7, the CDR3 gives the full variable domain: EAGVAQSPRYKIIEKRQSVAFWCNPISGHATLYWYQQILGQGPKLLIQFQNNGVVDDSQLPKDRFSAERLKGVDSTLKIQPAKLEDSAVYLCASSPLAGRDYEQYFGPGTRLTVT.

The chain combines TRBV6-1 with TRBJ1-2; D is unresolved. The germline V and J ends were trimmed by 0 bases and 4 bases, with 6 bases remaining between them. The CDR3 totals 13 residues. Germline values: CDR1 MNHNS, CDR2 SASEGT. The CDR3 here is CASSEARPYGYTF. CDR3 coding DNA: TGTGCCAGCAGTGAAGCGCGGCCCTATGGCTACACCTTC.

This chain joins TRBV11-3 and TRBJ2-1; 8 bases line up with TRBD2. V trimming: 7 bases; J trimming: 7 bases; junction bases outside the gene matches: 9. Germline V gives CDR1 SGHNT, CDR2 YENEEA. The CDR3 totals 14 residues. CDR3 residues: CASMGREAGNEQFF. CDR3 nucleotides: TGTGCCAGCATGGGGCGGGAGGCTGGAAATGAGCAGTTCTTC.

V usage is TRBV9 and J usage is TRBJ2-6; 9 bases map to TRBD2. The V segment lost 0 bases and the J segment 13 bases; nucleotides outside the gene matches: 8. The CDR3 is 15 residues long. Germline assignment: CDR1 SGDLS and CDR2 YYNGEE. CDR3 sequence (DNA): TGTGCCAGCAGCGTAGTTCAGCGGGAGGCCCGTGTCCTGACTTTC. As protein: CASSVVQREARVLTF.

The table lists this clone with a few counts. The chain uses TRBV27 and TRBJ1-1, with TRBD1 identical over 7 bases. CDR1 MNHEY and CDR2 SMNVEV come from the germline V gene (reference sequence). The CDR3 runs 14 residues. Unmatched junction bases numbered 8, after V lost 5 bases and J lost 5 bases. CDR3 region: CASSPDRDETEAFF. CDR3 bases: TGTGCCAGCAGTCCCGACAGGGATGAGACTGAAGCTTTCTTT.

V gene TRBV10-1 combines with J gene TRBJ2-7; 7 positions match TRBD1. V lost 3 bases and J lost 2; bases outside the gene matches: 7. Germline V gene lookup returns CDR1 WNHNN and CDR2 SYGVQD (reference sequence). The length of the CDR3 is 15 residues. CDR3 loop: CASSEGTASAYEQYF. CDR3 coding DNA: TGCGCCAGCAGTGAAGGGACAGCCTCCGCCTACGAGCAGTACTTC.

The chain carries TRBV5-1 and TRBJ1-1; weak D call: TRBD1 (5 bases). Germline lookup yields CDR1 SGHRS and CDR2 YFSETQ. Between the trimmed V and J ends, which lost 6 bases and 0 bases, there was a span of 12 bases. This CDR3 is 14 amino acids long. The CDR3 nucleotides are TGCGCCAGCACCCGGGACTGGGTGAACACTGAAGCTTTCTTT. Translating gives CASTRDWVNTEAFF.

The chain uses TRBV6-5 and TRBJ2-5; TRBD1 might be the D (6 bases). Germline V gene lookup returns CDR1 MNHEY and CDR2 SVGAGI. There are 13 residues in the CDR3. V dropped 6 bases and J dropped 2 bases, with 10 bases sitting between them. CDR3 residues: CASRNTGQETQYF. CDR3 in DNA: TGTGCCAGCAGAAATACAGGGCAAGAGACCCAGTACTTC.

This chain links TRBV28 with TRBJ2-1; 7 nucleotides match TRBD1. Germline lookup yields CDR1 MDHEN and CDR2 SYDVKM. J lost 3 bases, V lost 6 bases, and 5 bases had no gene match. The CDR3 has 14 amino acids. The CDR3 loop reads CASRRQGYYNEQFF. In DNA, the CDR3 is TGTGCCAGCAGAAGACAGGGTTACTACAATGAGCAGTTCTTC.

V and J are TRBV5-1 and TRBJ1-1, with 7 bases matching TRBD1. The CDR3 consists of 14 residues. V trimming: 4 bases; J trimming: 1 base; junction bases outside the gene matches: 4. The V gene's germline CDR1 is SGHRS and CDR2 YFSETQ. The CDR3 coding sequence is TGCGCCAGCAGCCGGGACAGTGGGAACACTGAAGCTTTCTTT. Translated, it gives CASSRDSGNTEAFF.

This rearrangement joins TRBV29-1 to TRBJ2-1; 10 bases are a match to TRBD2. The V gene's germline CDR1 is SQVTM and CDR2 ANQGSEA. This CDR3 region has 18 residues. Trimming cost V 1 base and J 4 bases; bases outside gene matches: 13. The CDR3 DNA reads as TGCAGCGTTGAAGCCCCCAAGGCTAGCGGGAGTCGGTACAATGAGCAGTTCTTC. It yields the protein CSVEAPKASGSRYNEQFF.

The chain joins TRBV28 to TRBJ2-7, with 7 bases aligning to TRBD2. CDR1 and CDR2 (germline): MDHEN, SYDVKM. The CDR3 consists of 14 residues. V shed 2 bases and J 1 base; nucleotides not matched to a gene: 2. The CDR3 region is CASSLVGGSYEQYF. In DNA, the CDR3 is TGTGCCAGCAGTTTAGTCGGGGGGTCCTACGAGCAGTACTTC.

The chain carries TRBV9 and TRBJ2-5; 9 bases are shared with TRBD2. The CDR3 is 15 residues long. J gave up 4 bases and V 0 bases, and 4 bases lay outside the gene matches. Germline CDR1 is SGDLS and CDR2 is YYNGEE. The CDR3, as DNA: TGTGCCAGCAGCGTAGGGCGGGAGGGCCGAGAGACCCAGTACTTC. Protein: CASSVGREGRETQYF.

CDR3 DNA sequence: TGTGCCACCAGCAGAGTCATTACAACCTACGAGCAGTACTTC. It encodes CATSRVITTYEQYF. The chain joins TRBV15 to TRBJ2-7, with D unresolved. Trimming left V 1 base short and J 2 bases short, with 9 bases between. The CDR3 is 14 residues long. Looked up from germline, CDR1 is LNHNV and CDR2 is YYDKDF (reference sequence).

The V call is TRBV11-2, the J call TRBJ2-1, with TRBD2 matching over 10 bases. There are 15 residues in the CDR3. CDR1 and CDR2 (germline): SGHAT, FQNNGV. The V gene end was trimmed by 0 bases and the J gene end by 6 bases; junction bases not matched to a gene: 2. Here the CDR3 DNA reads TGTGCCAGCAGCTTAGAGGGACTAGCGTCCAATGAGCAGTTCTTC. It specifies CASSLEGLASNEQFF.